This TCR beta chain was documented in a study of radiotherapy plus CTLA-4 blockade in lung cancer. Method: immunoSEQ multiplex PCR; TCRdb's copy keeps in-frame clones and lacks some. The sample lists some 66,000 clones; around 81% were seen once. About this clone: Its antigen is not identified.

Findings of the study overall: With interferon-beta, early dynamics of blood T cell clones were reported to best predict response.

J was trimmed by 0 bases and V by 5 bases; bases with no gene match: 3. Germline lookup yields CDR1 ENHRY and CDR2 SYGVKD. The CDR3 extends over 14 amino acids. The sample consisted of peripheral blood, taken from a patient treated with radiotherapy plus ipilimumab. The TCR was taken from a human donor with non-small cell lung cancer who had a partial response to radiotherapy plus ipilimumab. The chain carries TRBV10-3 and TRBJ1-1, with 7 bases aligning to TRBD1. Here the CDR3 reads CAISSQGMNTEAFF. The DNA for the CDR3 is TGTGCCATCAGTTCACAGGGGATGAACACTGAAGCTTTCTTT.